A selection of T cell receptor beta chains follows, all from one sample in a study of identifying expanded T cells in peripheral blood. Sequenced by immunoSEQ multiplex PCR; TCRdb stores in-frame clones only, minus some. Here the sample spans over 100,000 clones, 88% being singletons. The sample consisted of blood. These receptors were obtained from a person aged 18 to 75 in good health. CDR3s include the opening cysteine and the closing phenylalanine or tryptophan. D genes are given only for firm matches. Clone size is stated in some rows and not others, as once, few, many or a class when expanded.

>-|TRBV9|TRBJ1-4|-
CASSVARGDNEKLFF
TGTGCCAGCAGCGTAGCCAGGGGTGATAATGAAAAACTGTTTTTT
>-|TRBV15|TRBJ1-4|once
CATSQGAEEKLFF
TGTGCCACCTCGCAGGGTGCCGAGGAAAAACTGTTTTTT
>-|TRBV18|TRBJ2-3|-
CASSPQDTQYF
TGTGCCAGCTCACCTCAAGATACGCAGTATTTT
>-|TRBV27|TRBJ2-2|-
CASSLRGRKTNTGELFF
TGTGCCAGCAGCTTACGGGGACGGAAGACGAACACCGGGGAGCTGTTTTTT
>TRBD2|TRBV5-1|TRBJ2-3|-
CASSLTSGGAADTQYF
TGCGCCAGCAGTTTGACTAGCGGGGGGGCCGCGGATACGCAGTATTTT
>TRBD1|TRBV10-2|TRBJ1-3|once
CASSGTTGAGNTIYF
TGCGCCAGCAGTGGAACGACAGGGGCTGGAAACACCATATATTTT
>-|TRBV9|TRBJ1-1|-
CASSVVETEAFF
TGTGCCAGCAGCGTAGTGGAAACTGAAGCTTTCTTT
>-|TRBV21-1|TRBJ2-7|-
CASSAGDRVYEQYF
TGTGCCAGCAGCGCCGGGGACAGGGTCTACGAGCAGTACTTC
>TRBD2|TRBV7-7|TRBJ2-3|-
CASSLGLATDTQYF
TGTGCCAGCAGCCTAGGACTAGCTACCGATACGCAGTATTTT
>TRBD1|TRBV5-1|TRBJ1-3|-
CASSLRTGTGADGNTIYF
TGCGCCAGCAGCCTTCGGACAGGTACGGGAGCGGATGGAAACACCATATATTTT
>TRBD1|TRBV18|TRBJ1-4|-
CASSLWGQGASVYEKLFF
TGTGCCAGCTCACTTTGGGGACAGGGGGCGAGTGTGTATGAAAAACTGTTTTTT
>TRBD2|TRBV28|TRBJ2-3|-
CASSFFRTSGITDTQYF
TGTGCCAGCAGTTTTTTTAGGACTAGCGGAATCACAGATACGCAGTATTTT
>TRBD1|TRBV19|TRBJ1-4|-
CASSTTGGLFF
TGTGCCAGTAGTACGACAGGGGGCCTGTTTTTT
>-|TRBV4-2|TRBJ2-1|-
CASSIQEYNEQFF
TGTGCCAGCAGTATTCAGGAGTACAATGAGCAGTTCTTC
>-|TRBV28|TRBJ1-1|few
CASSPQAGANTEAFF
TGTGCCAGCAGTCCCCAGGCAGGGGCTAACACTGAAGCTTTCTTT
>TRBD1|TRBV5-3|TRBJ1-4|-
CARSLIKQGAPPNEKLFF
TGTGCCAGAAGCTTGATAAAACAGGGGGCGCCTCCTAATGAAAAACTGTTTTTT
>-|TRBV5-4|TRBJ1-1|-
CASSLGPLREFGAFF
TGTGCCAGCAGCTTGGGTCCACTAAGGGAGTTTGGAGCTTTCTTT
>-|TRBV6-5|TRBJ1-1|-
CASSQGDEAFF
TGTGCCAGCAGTCAGGGTGATGAAGCTTTCTTT
>-|TRBV28|TRBJ2-1|once
CASSLSARRSYNEQFF
TGTGCCAGCAGTTTATCGGCCCGACGCTCCTACAATGAGCAGTTCTTC
>-|TRBV7-9|TRBJ1-2|-
CASTQDNYGYTF
TGTGCCAGCACACAGGATAACTATGGCTACACCTTC
>-|TRBV19|TRBJ1-4|-
CASSTGPQVNEKLFF
TGTGCCAGTAGTACCGGCCCACAGGTGAATGAAAAACTGTTTTTT
>-|TRBV18|TRBJ2-5|-
CASSPTPGETQYF
TGTGCCAGCTCACCCACCCCGGGAGAGACCCAGTACTTC
>TRBD1|TRBV10-3|TRBJ2-3|once
CAIRRGQGFADTQYF
TGTGCCATCAGGAGGGGACAGGGATTTGCAGATACGCAGTATTTT
>-|TRBV5-6|TRBJ2-5|-
CASSLDSIQETQYF
TGTGCCAGCAGCTTGGACAGTATACAAGAGACCCAGTACTTC
>-|TRBV5-1|TRBJ2-2|few
CASSLAEVRAPELFF
TGCGCCAGCAGCTTGGCCGAAGTAAGGGCCCCGGAGCTGTTTTTT
>TRBD1|TRBV19|TRBJ2-7|-
CASSIVFLGQETFYEQYF
TGTGCCAGTAGTATAGTGTTTTTGGGACAGGAGACTTTTTACGAGCAGTACTTC